Presented here are 31 T cell receptor beta chains from one specimen sequenced in a study of PD-1 blockade in classical Hodgkin lymphoma. Method: immunoSEQ multiplex PCR; TCRdb's copy keeps in-frame clones and lacks some. Of 60,000 to 65,000 clones in the sample, around 88% were seen once. After autologous stem cell transplantation all patients relapsed, and prior brentuximab vedotin exposure differed between cohorts. The sequencing used peripheral blood mononuclear cells (PBMCs), collected at baseline. These receptors originate from a human donor with classical Hodgkin lymphoma.

This clone occurred a few times. The chain couples TRBV30 to TRBJ1-2; D ambiguous. Trimming shortened V by 5 bases and J by 5 bases, and 12 bases separated the two germline ends. The CDR3 covers 12 residues. The germline CDR1 and CDR2 sequences are GTSNPN and SVGIG (reference sequence). The CDR3 DNA follows: TGTGCCTGGGGGCCAGAAGCGTATGGCTACACCTTC. This codes for CAWGPEAYGYTF.

The rearrangement links TRBV12-2 to TRBJ2-5; the D call of TRBD2 is as the table states it, not checked on the DNA. TRBV12-2 is a listed pseudogene. CDR3 length: 15 residues. CDR3 DNA: TGTGCAAGTCGCTTAGCGAGGGCCGAGAAAGAGACCCAGTACTTC. Protein product: CASRLARAEKETQYF.

The chain couples TRBV15 to TRBJ2-7, with D possibly being TRBD2 (5 bases). The V end lost 1 base, the J end lost 1 base, and 14 bases lay between the germline ends. In germline, CDR1 is LNHNV, CDR2 YYDKDF (reference sequence). The CDR3 length is 16 residues. The CDR3 DNA sequence: TGTGCCACCAGCAGAGGTAGTTCCTGGGAGTCCTACGAGCAGTACTTC. This translates into CATSRGSSWESYEQYF.

V is TRBV7-9 and J is TRBJ2-1; maybe TRBD2 (6 bases). This CDR3 has 19 residues. Trimming shortened V by 0 bases and J by 0 bases, and 18 bases separated the two germline ends. Per germline, CDR1 SEHNR and CDR2 FQNEAQ (reference sequence). This chain's CDR3 is CASSLAAGNGGSSYNEQFF. Here the CDR3 DNA reads TGTGCCAGCAGCTTAGCAGCAGGGAACGGAGGGAGCTCCTACAATGAGCAGTTCTTC.

This chain joins TRBV29-1 and TRBJ2-7; TRBD1 matches at 8 bases. The CDR3 sequence is 13 residues long. The V and J ends lost 7 bases and 0 bases, in that order; junction bases with no gene match: 5. Germline values: CDR1 SQVTM, CDR2 ANQGSEA. The CDR3 coding sequence is TGCAGCGCCGCCGGGACAGGCTCCTACGAGCAGTACTTC. Translating it yields CSAAGTGSYEQYF.

V usage is TRBV6-6 and J usage is TRBJ2-5; D may be TRBD1 (6 bases). Trimming stripped 6 bases from V and 1 base from J, with 12 bases between. CDR3 size: 14 residues. Germline CDR1 reads MNHNY; CDR2 reads SVGAGI (reference sequence). CDR3 nucleotide sequence: TGTGCCAGCAGCTGGCAGGGGACCCAAGAGACCCAGTACTTC. Protein: CASSWQGTQETQYF.

The V gene is TRBV6-5, the J gene TRBJ1-5, with 7 bases aligning to TRBD1. The CDR3 is 14 residues long. Looked up from germline, CDR1 is MNHEY and CDR2 is SVGAGI. V was pared by 3 bases and J by 4 bases, with 3 bases of the junction left unmatched. DNA of the CDR3: TGTGCCAGCAGTTATACGACAGGGAATCAGCCCCAGCATTTT. Translating it yields CASSYTTGNQPQHF.

This sequence joins TRBV11-2 and TRBJ2-3, with D possibly matching TRBD2 (6 bases). Germline V CDR1 and CDR2: SGHAT, FQNNGV. The CDR3 has 16 residues. Trimming took 2 bases from V and 2 from J, leaving 14 bases between them. CDR3 protein: CASSLLGAGPTDTQYF. In DNA, the CDR3 is TGTGCCAGCAGCTTATTGGGTGCGGGGCCCACAGATACGCAGTATTTT.

V gene TRBV19 combines with J gene TRBJ2-5; 7 bases line up with TRBD2. This CDR3 is built from 13 residues. From germline, CDR1 is LNHDA and CDR2 SQIVND (reference sequence). Losses at the gene ends were 7 bases for V and 7 bases for J; bases not matched to a gene: 9. Written as DNA, the CDR3 is TGTGCCAGTATTGGGACCCCGGGGGGGACCCAGTACTTC. This sequence encodes CASIGTPGGTQYF.

This chain joins TRBV27 and TRBJ1-2; no definite D call. V gave up 6 bases and J gave up 2 bases, with 1 base separating them. This CDR3 has 10 residues. In germline, CDR1 is MNHEY, CDR2 SMNVEV (reference sequence). The CDR3 DNA is TGTGCCAGCAGCAACTATGGCTACACCTTC. Its protein product is CASSNYGYTF.

A single count supports this clone. The chain uses TRBV5-4 and TRBJ1-5, with a possible D match to TRBD1 (5 bases). Trimming stripped 0 bases from V and 0 bases from J, with 13 bases between. CDR1 SGHNT and CDR2 YYREEE come from the germline V gene (reference sequence). This CDR3 is 17 amino acids long. The CDR3 here is CASSLGLTVNSNQPQHF. CDR3 DNA: TGTGCCAGCAGCTTGGGATTGACAGTTAATAGCAATCAGCCCCAGCATTTT.

The genes are TRBV12-5 and TRBJ2-2; D may be TRBD1 (6 bases). With 6 bases removed from V and 7 bases from J, the gap between germline ends came to 18 bases. CDR3 size: 15 residues. Germline lookup yields CDR1 LGHNT and CDR2 FRNRAP. CDR3 in amino acids: CASGLSTGFIGELFF. Here the CDR3 DNA reads TGTGCTAGTGGCCTCTCAACAGGGTTCATCGGGGAGCTGTTTTTT.

The chain carries TRBV27 and TRBJ1-2, with 10 bases fitting TRBD1. The CDR3 spans 16 residues. Germline V gene data show CDR1 as MNHEY and CDR2 as SMNVEV (reference sequence). J gave up 4 bases and V 0 bases, and 5 bases lay outside the gene matches. CDR3 coding DNA: TGTGCCAGCAGTTTATCGTCGGGACAGGGGCGCTATGGCTACACCTTC. Its translation: CASSLSSGQGRYGYTF.

This chain joins TRBV23-1 and TRBJ2-3; D may match TRBD1 or TRBD2 (5 bases each). TRBV23-1 is identified as an open reading frame with a role that is uncertain. This CDR3 spans 14 amino acids. V lost 7 bases to trimming and J lost 4 bases, with 15 bases between them. The CDR3 loop is CASIMGQGADTQYF. Here the CDR3 DNA reads TGCGCCAGCATCATGGGGCAGGGAGCAGATACGCAGTATTTT.

The chain couples TRBV11-2 to TRBJ2-1, with 10 bases identical to TRBD2. The CDR3 has 16 amino acids. V was pared by 1 base and J by 6 bases, with 6 bases of the junction left unmatched. Germline assignment: CDR1 SGHAT and CDR2 FQNNGV. CDR3 in amino acids: CASSLGGLATFNEQFF. In DNA form, the CDR3 reads TGTGCCAGCAGCTTAGGGGGACTAGCGACCTTCAATGAGCAGTTCTTC.

The chain combines TRBV30 with TRBJ2-3; D possibly corresponds to TRBD2 (6 bases). This CDR3 region has 12 residues. The V end lost 8 bases, the J end lost 3 bases, and 12 bases lay between the germline ends. The germline V gene encodes CDR1 GTSNPN and CDR2 SVGIG (reference sequence). CDR3: CAGTSATDTQYF. CDR3 in DNA: TGTGCCGGGACTTCAGCTACAGATACGCAGTATTTT. Full variable domain (missing parts from reference TRBV30 and TRBJ2-3): SQTIHQWPATLVQPVGSPLSLECTVEGTSNPNLYWYRQAAGRGLQLLFYSVGIGQISSEVPQNLSASRPQDRQFILSSKKLLLSDSGFYLCAGTSATDTQYFGPGTRLTVL.

The V gene is TRBV12-5, the J gene TRBJ2-3, with D possibly TRBD2 on 6 matching bases. Germline V lookup: CDR1 LGHNT, CDR2 FRNRAP. V was shortened by 3 bases and J by 5 bases, with 12 bases between the two germline ends. The CDR3 has 14 residues. CDR3 sequence (DNA): TGTGCTAGTGGTTTAGTGGGGGGTATAGATACGCAGTATTTT. This sequence encodes CASGLVGGIDTQYF. Full variable domain (remainder filled in from reference TRBV12-5 and TRBJ2-3): DARVTQTPRHKVTEMGQEVTMRCQPILGHNTVFWYRQTMMQGLELLAYFRNRAPLDDSGMPKDRFSAEMPDATLATLKIQPSEPRDSAVYFCASGLVGGIDTQYFGPGTRLTVL.

The chain joins TRBV18 to TRBJ1-5; D is undetermined. The CDR3 is made up of 14 amino acids. The germline V gene encodes CDR1 KGHSH and CDR2 LQKENI. Trimming pared 4 bases from V and 3 bases from J, leaving 10 bases between. CDR3 DNA sequence: TGTGCCAGCTCACTTCCGCAGCTCAATCAGCCCCAGCATTTT. It yields the protein CASSLPQLNQPQHF.

The J gene is TRBJ2-5, the V gene TRBV6-5; 10 bases map to TRBD2. Germline V gene sequence: CDR1 MNHEY, CDR2 SVGAGI. The CDR3 is 15 amino acids. Trimming at V came to 9 bases and at J to 5 bases, leaving 12 bases not matched to a gene. The CDR3 protein is CASAPEAGGEETQYF. The CDR3 DNA reads TGTGCCAGTGCACCCGAAGCGGGGGGGGAGGAGACCCAGTACTTC.

The chain combines TRBV30 with TRBJ2-5; D is unclear. Trimming took off 1 base at V and 4 bases at J, with 4 bases between the two ends. The germline V gene has CDR1 GTSNPN and CDR2 SVGIG (reference sequence). The length of the CDR3 is 11 residues. The chain's CDR3 is CAWSGGETQYF. CDR3 in DNA: TGTGCCTGGAGTGGAGGAGAGACCCAGTACTTC.

The chain carries TRBV7-6 and TRBJ2-3, with TRBD1 matching 10 bases. Germline V gene lookup returns CDR1 SGHVS and CDR2 FNYEAQ. The CDR3 loop spans 15 amino acids. V trimming: 4 bases; J trimming: 4 bases; junction bases outside the gene matches: 5. CDR3 nucleotides: TGTGCCAGCAGCTCGCCGGGACAGGGGTCAGATACGCAGTATTTT. Amino acid sequence: CASSSPGQGSDTQYF.

The V and J genes are TRBV15 and TRBJ2-7, with D perhaps TRBD1 or TRBD2 (5 bases each). Trimming pared 1 base from V and 4 bases from J, leaving 14 bases between. Per the germline V gene, CDR1 is LNHNV and CDR2 is YYDKDF (reference sequence). This CDR3 has 15 residues. The DNA for the CDR3 is TGTGCCACCAGCAGAGGAATTGGGGGTCAGTACGAGCAGTACTTC. It yields the protein CATSRGIGGQYEQYF.

The chain has TRBV2 and TRBJ2-4; tentative D call: TRBD2 (6 bases). In germline, CDR1 is SNHLY, CDR2 FYNNEI. CDR3 size: 16 residues. Deletions cut 6 bases from V and 3 bases from J, with 18 bases between. The CDR3 is CASREGGGWGKNIQYF. The CDR3 nucleotides are TGTGCCAGCAGGGAGGGAGGCGGGTGGGGCAAAAACATTCAGTACTTC.

This chain uses TRBV7-9 with TRBJ1-1, with a tentative D call TRBD1 (6 bases). The V gene lost 1 base and the J gene lost 4 bases, with 10 bases spanning the gap. This CDR3 has 14 residues. CDR1 SEHNR and CDR2 FQNEAQ come from the germline V gene (reference sequence). CDR3 region: CASSLGTGSTEAFF. DNA for the CDR3: TGTGCCAGCAGCTTAGGCACAGGGAGCACTGAAGCTTTCTTT.

The chain has TRBV5-1 and TRBJ2-1, with no clear D. V was cut by 5 bases and J by 2 bases, with 17 bases left in between. The germline gives CDR1 SGHRS, CDR2 YFSETQ. This CDR3 is 16 amino acids long. The CDR3 sequence: CASSIASPWPYNEQFF. CDR3 DNA sequence: TGCGCCAGCAGTATTGCATCCCCTTGGCCCTACAATGAGCAGTTCTTC.

V is TRBV19 and J is TRBJ1-2; maybe TRBD1 (5 bases). This CDR3 contains 13 residues. Trimming removed 5 bases from V and 5 bases from J, with 12 bases in between. Per the germline V gene, CDR1 is LNHDA and CDR2 is SQIVND (reference sequence). This CDR3 is CASSGAGSYGYTF. CDR3 nucleotides: TGTGCCAGTAGTGGGGCAGGGAGTTATGGCTACACCTTC.

For this clone: An end of the junction differs from the germline gene, which may be a read error. The chain uses TRBV7-9 and TRBJ2-7; TRBD1 or TRBD2 may be the D gene (7 bases each). The length of the CDR3 is 13 residues. Germline V gives CDR1 SEHNR, CDR2 FQNEAQ (reference sequence). The DNA for the CDR3 is TGTGCCAGCAACCAGGGGGGGGAGGCCACCCCAGTCTTC. Amino acid sequence: CASNQGGEATPVF.

The chain employs TRBV28 and TRBJ1-1; possibly TRBD1 for D (5 bases). Germline V gives CDR1 MDHEN, CDR2 SYDVKM. The CDR3 covers 16 residues. V lost 7 bases, J lost 0 bases, and 18 bases lay in between. DNA of the CDR3: TGTGCCAGCACCCTTCTGCCGGGACCGATGAACACTGAAGCTTTCTTT. It yields the protein CASTLLPGPMNTEAFF.

The chain couples TRBV10-2 to TRBJ1-1, with D perhaps TRBD1 (5 bases). The CDR3 contains 13 residues. Germline V gene data show CDR1 as WSHSY and CDR2 as SAAADI. V was trimmed by 6 bases and J by 3 bases, leaving 11 bases between them. CDR3 nucleotide sequence: TGCGCCAGCAGCCTCGGGGGGGACACTGAAGCTTTCTTT. It specifies CASSLGGDTEAFF.

The rearrangement uses TRBV6-6 and TRBJ1-1, with 8 nucleotides matching TRBD1. Germline trimming cut 6 bases from V and 1 base from J; bases unmatched to any gene: 4. Germline V gives CDR1 MNHNY, CDR2 SVGAGI (reference sequence). The CDR3 has 14 residues. The chain's CDR3 is CASSKGQGNTEAFF. In nucleotides, the CDR3 is TGTGCCAGCAGCAAAGGACAGGGGAACACTGAAGCTTTCTTT.

V gene TRBV6-6 combines with J gene TRBJ1-2; TRBD1 is a possible D gene (6 bases). The CDR3 is made up of 14 amino acids. Germline V gives CDR1 MNHNY, CDR2 SVGAGI (reference sequence). V was trimmed by 7 bases and J by 7 bases, leaving 19 bases between them. CDR3 sequence reads: CASTLVQGTSGYTF. CDR3 DNA: TGTGCCAGCACCCTCGTACAGGGAACCTCTGGCTACACCTTC.